This record looks at one T cell receptor beta chain sequence and its context. This record comes from a study of cytomegalovirus exposure and HLA in healthy donors. CDR3 length: 13 residues. V was pared by 3 bases and J by 4 bases, with 10 bases between. Germline V gene lookup returns CDR1 SGHKS and CDR2 YYEKEE (reference sequence). Primers included in the PCR were 60 Vbeta and 13 Jbeta primers. Data came from immunoSEQ multiplex PCR; TCRdb stores just in-frame clones and leaves some out. The sample consists of roughly 130,000 clones, around 85% of them appearing once. The chain couples TRBV5-5 to TRBJ2-5; the D gene is possibly TRBD1 (6 bases). The sequenced sample was PBMCs. The receptor was derived from a boy between 5 and 17 years old in good health and CMV-seronegative. The CDR3 nucleotides read TGTGCCAGCAGCTCACAGGGTTTAGAGACCCAGTACTTC. Translation: CASSSQGLETQYF.